This T cell receptor beta chain appears in the sequencing data of a study of molecular identifiers for immune sequencing clone quantification. The study, taken as a whole, reports: A shared barcode on identical TCR molecules could lead to underestimated sizes for highly expanded clones. Clones above 20 RNA copies contained over 97% of effector molecules and under 1% of naive molecules.

Libraries for naive CD8 T cells, which were made from approximately 22,000 to 940,000 sorted cells, drew on 10%, 30% or 50% of the RNA. As previously described, bulk TCR libraries were made using listed TCR primers. TCRdb reanalysed the PCR reads using MiXCR and keeps one entry per CDR3 protein. The sample carries over 550,000 distinct CDR3 sequences, about 25% recorded once. At least ten counts were recorded for this clonotype. Its antigen is unknown. The clonotype comes from a human donor in good health. Some libraries in this study had Jurkat cell RNA spiked in. The sequenced sample consisted of naive CD8+ T cells from blood, with Jurkat cell RNA spiked in. Subset: FACS-sorted CD8+CD4-CCR7+CD45RA+ naive T cells.

CDR3 loop: CASHPGTGRYEQYF. The DNA of the CDR3 is TGTGCCAGCCACCCCGGGACAGGGAGGTACGAGCAGTACTTC. This chain connects TRBV7-9 to TRBJ2-7; the match to TRBD1 covers 9 bases. The CDR3 extends over 14 amino acids. V shed 8 bases, J shed 4 bases, and the junction held 9 bases outside the gene matches. CDR1 and CDR2 from the germline V gene are SEHNR and FQNEAQ (reference sequence).